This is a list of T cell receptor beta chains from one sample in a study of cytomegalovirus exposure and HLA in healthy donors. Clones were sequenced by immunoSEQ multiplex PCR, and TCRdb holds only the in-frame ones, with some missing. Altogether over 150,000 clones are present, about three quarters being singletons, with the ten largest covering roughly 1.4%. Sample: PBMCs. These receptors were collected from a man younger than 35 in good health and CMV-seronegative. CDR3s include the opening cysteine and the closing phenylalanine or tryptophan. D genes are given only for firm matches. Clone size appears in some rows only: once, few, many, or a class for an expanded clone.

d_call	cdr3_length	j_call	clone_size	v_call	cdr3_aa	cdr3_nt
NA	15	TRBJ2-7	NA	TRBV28	CASSTLEDSTYEQYF	TGTGCCAGCAGCACCCTCGAGGACAGTACCTACGAGCAGTACTTC
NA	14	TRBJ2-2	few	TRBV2	CASSVEQDTGELFF	TGTGCCAGCAGTGTAGAACAGGACACCGGGGAGCTGTTTTTT
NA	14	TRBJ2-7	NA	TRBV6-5	CASIPTRSGDEQYF	TGTGCCAGCATCCCGACTAGGAGTGGAGACGAGCAGTACTTC
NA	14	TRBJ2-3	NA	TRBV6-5	CASSTTARTDTQYF	TGTGCCAGCAGTACCACAGCCCGAACAGATACGCAGTATTTT
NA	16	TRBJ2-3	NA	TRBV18	CASSPLTGPITDTQYF	TGTGCCAGCTCACCCCTGACAGGACCCATCACAGATACGCAGTATTTT
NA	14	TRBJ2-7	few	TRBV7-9	CASSAGTASYEQYF	TGTGCCAGCAGCGCGGGGACAGCATCCTACGAGCAGTACTTC
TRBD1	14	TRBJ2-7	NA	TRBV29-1	CSVKGQTGSYEQYF	TGCAGCGTGAAGGGCCAGACAGGGTCCTACGAGCAGTACTTC
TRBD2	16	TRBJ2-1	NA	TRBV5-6	CASYRNPSGGSPEQFF	TGTGCCAGCTATAGAAACCCTAGCGGGGGATCACCAGAGCAGTTCTTC
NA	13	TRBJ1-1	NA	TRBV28	CASLGGGSGKAFF	TGTGCCAGCCTAGGGGGGGGCTCCGGAAAAGCTTTCTTT
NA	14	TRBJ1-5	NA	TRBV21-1	CASTERDRSQPQHF	TGTGCCAGCACCGAACGGGACAGGAGTCAGCCCCAGCATTTT
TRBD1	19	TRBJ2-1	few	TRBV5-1	CASSVTGGAGGASYNEQFF	TGCGCCAGCAGCGTGACAGGGGGCGCGGGGGGAGCCTCCTACAATGAGCAGTTCTTC
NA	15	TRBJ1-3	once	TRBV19	CASRRLSNVGNTIYF	TGTGCCAGTAGACGACTTAGTAACGTTGGAAACACCATATATTTT
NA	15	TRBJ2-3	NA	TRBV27	CASSLYTGSTDTQYF	TGCGCCAGCAGTTTGTATACAGGGAGCACAGATACGCAGTATTTT
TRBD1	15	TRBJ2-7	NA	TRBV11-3	CASSLSTGAPYEQYF	TGTGCCAGCAGCTTATCGACAGGGGCGCCCTACGAGCAGTACTTC
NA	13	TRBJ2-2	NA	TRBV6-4	CASSQTNTGELFF	TGTGCCAGCAGCCAGACTAACACCGGGGAGCTGTTTTTT
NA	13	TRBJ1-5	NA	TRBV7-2	CASSLQGYQPQHF	TGTGCCAGCAGCTTACAGGGTTATCAGCCCCAGCATTTT